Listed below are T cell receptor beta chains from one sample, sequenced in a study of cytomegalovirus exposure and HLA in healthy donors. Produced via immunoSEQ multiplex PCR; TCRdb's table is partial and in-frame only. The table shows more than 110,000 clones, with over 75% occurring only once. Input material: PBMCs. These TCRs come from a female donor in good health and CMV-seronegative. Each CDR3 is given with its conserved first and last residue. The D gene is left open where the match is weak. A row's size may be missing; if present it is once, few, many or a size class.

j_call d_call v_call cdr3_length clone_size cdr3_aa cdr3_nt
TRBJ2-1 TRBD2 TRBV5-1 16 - CASSLEGSGRDNEQFF TGCGCCAGCAGCTTGGAGGGTAGCGGGAGAGACAATGAGCAGTTCTTC
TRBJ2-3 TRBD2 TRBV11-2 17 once CASTSGSYSSSTDTQYF TGTGCCAGCACTAGCGGGAGCTACTCCTCTAGCACAGATACGCAGTATTTT
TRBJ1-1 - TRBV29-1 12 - CSVSGVGTEAFF TGCAGCGTTTCAGGGGTGGGCACTGAAGCTTTCTTT
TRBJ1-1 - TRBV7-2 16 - CASSPGWGVGNTEAFF TGTGCCAGCTCTCCCGGTTGGGGGGTGGGGAACACTGAAGCTTTCTTT
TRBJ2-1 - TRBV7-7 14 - CASSAILEPNEQFF TGTGCTAGCAGCGCTATTCTCGAACCAAATGAGCAGTTCTTC
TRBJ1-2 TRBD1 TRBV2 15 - CASSDPLGTGEGYTF TGTGCCAGCAGTGACCCCCTTGGGACAGGGGAAGGCTACACCTTC
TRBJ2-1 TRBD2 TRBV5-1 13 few CASSPGTSYEQFF TGCGCCAGCAGCCCCGGGACTAGCTATGAGCAGTTCTTC
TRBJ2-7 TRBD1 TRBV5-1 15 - CASSLDSTGVNEQYF TGCGCCAGCAGCTTGGATAGTACAGGGGTCAACGAGCAGTACTTC
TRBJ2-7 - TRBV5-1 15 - CASSLGQGRSYEQYF TGCGCCAGCAGCTTGGGGCAGGGTCGGTCCTACGAGCAGTACTTC
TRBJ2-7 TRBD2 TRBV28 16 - CASSLLWTSDSYEQYF TGTGCCAGCAGTTTACTTTGGACTAGCGACTCCTACGAGCAGTACTTC
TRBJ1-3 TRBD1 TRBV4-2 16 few CASSQTRTGAGNTIYF TGTGCCAGCAGTCAAACCAGGACAGGGGCTGGAAACACCATATATTTT
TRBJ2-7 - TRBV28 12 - CASTDLAYEQYF TGTGCCAGCACCGACCTAGCGTACGAGCAGTACTTC
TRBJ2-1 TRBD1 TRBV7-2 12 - CASRRTGGEQFF TGTGCCAGCAGACGGACAGGGGGTGAGCAGTTCTTC
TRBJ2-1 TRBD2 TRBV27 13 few CASSLSAGNEQFF TGTGCCAGCAGTTTATCAGCGGGGAATGAGCAGTTCTTC
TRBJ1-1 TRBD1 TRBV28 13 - CASFGGGDTEAFF TGTGCCAGCTTCGGAGGGGGCGACACTGAAGCTTTCTTT
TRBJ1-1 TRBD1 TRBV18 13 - CASSDRVITEAFF TGTGCCAGCTCAGACAGGGTGATCACTGAAGCTTTCTTT
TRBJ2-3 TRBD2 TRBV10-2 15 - CASSEDSGSTDTQYF TGCGCCAGCAGTGAGGATAGCGGGAGTACAGATACGCAGTATTTT
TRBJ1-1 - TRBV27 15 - CASSLSPGANTEAFF TGTGCCAGCAGTTTATCTCCAGGGGCGAACACTGAAGCTTTCTTT
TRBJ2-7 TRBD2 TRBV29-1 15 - CSVPAPGGEAYEQYF TGCAGCGTCCCCGCCCCCGGGGGGGAGGCCTACGAGCAGTACTTC
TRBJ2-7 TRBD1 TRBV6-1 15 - CASSRGQGVTYEQYF TGTGCCAGCAGTCGTGGGCAGGGGGTTACCTACGAGCAGTACTTC
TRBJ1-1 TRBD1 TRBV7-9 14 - CASSLGQGPPEAFF TGTGCCAGCAGCTTGGGACAGGGACCCCCTGAAGCTTTCTTT
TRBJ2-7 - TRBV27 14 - CASSFGSADYEQYF TGTGCCAGCAGTTTTGGCAGCGCAGACTACGAGCAGTACTTC
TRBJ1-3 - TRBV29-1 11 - CSAHRGNTIYF TGCAGCGCCCACAGGGGAAACACCATATATTTT
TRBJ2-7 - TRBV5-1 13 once CASSLEEGVEQYF TGCGCCAGCAGCTTGGAGGAGGGAGTCGAGCAGTACTTC
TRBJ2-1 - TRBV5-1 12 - CASSLAGGEQFF TGCGCCAGCAGCTTGGCGGGTGGTGAGCAGTTCTTC
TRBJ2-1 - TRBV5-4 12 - CASSFQNNEQFF TGTGCCAGCAGCTTCCAGAACAATGAGCAGTTCTTC
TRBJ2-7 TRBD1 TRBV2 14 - CASSSGTGAYEQYF TGTGCCAGCAGTTCCGGGACAGGGGCCTACGAGCAGTACTTC
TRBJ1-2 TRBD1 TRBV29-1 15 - CSVRPPGQGSGGYTF TGCAGCGTCAGACCTCCGGGACAGGGTTCGGGCGGCTACACCTTC
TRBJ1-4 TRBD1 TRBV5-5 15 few CASSLSQGADEKLFF TGTGCCAGCAGCTTGTCGCAGGGGGCGGATGAAAAACTGTTTTTT
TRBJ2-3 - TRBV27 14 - CASSLARGTDTQYF TGTGCCAGCAGTTTGGCCCGGGGCACAGATACGCAGTATTTT
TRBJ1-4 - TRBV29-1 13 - CSVYEATNEKLFF TGCAGCGTTTACGAGGCAACTAATGAAAAACTGTTTTTT
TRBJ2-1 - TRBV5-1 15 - CASSLDRASYNEQFF TGCGCCAGCAGCTTGGACAGGGCGAGCTACAATGAGCAGTTCTTC
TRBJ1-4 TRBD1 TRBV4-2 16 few CASSQGQGRANEKLFF TGTGCCAGCAGCCAAGGACAGGGTAGGGCTAATGAAAAACTGTTTTTT
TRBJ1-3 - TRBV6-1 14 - CASERGSSGNTIYF TGTGCCTCAGAGAGGGGGAGCTCTGGAAACACCATATATTTT